The 13 T cell receptor beta chains below were found in one sample sequenced in a study of blood T cell repertoires in COVID-19. The assay was immunoSEQ multiplex PCR, and TCRdb's table has in-frame clones only and misses some. There are 50,000 to 75,000 clones in the sample; over 60% occur only once, and 5.3% lies in the top ten. Sequenced sample: peripheral blood. These receptors originate from a human donor in a cohort sampled during active COVID-19.

This clone was seen a single time. The rearrangement uses TRBV7-3 and TRBJ2-7; D possibly corresponds to TRBD2 (7 bases). Per germline, CDR1 SGHTA and CDR2 FQGTGA. V lost 1 base, J lost 6 bases, and 19 bases lay in between. The CDR3 has 16 residues. DNA of the CDR3: TGTGCCAGCAGCTTAATCCCCGGCGGGGGCCCACCCGAGCAGTACTTC. This encodes CASSLIPGGGPPEQYF. Based on the CDR3 plus reference TRBV7-3 and TRBJ2-7, the full variable domain is GAGVSQTPSNKVTEKGKYVELRCDPISGHTALYWYRQSLGQGPEFLIYFQGTGAADDSGLPNDRFFAVRPEGSVSTLKIQRTERGDSAVYLCASSLIPGGGPPEQYFGPGTRLTVT.

The DNA of the CDR3 is TGCGCCAGCAGCCAAGTTCAGGGCGGCTTTGGGAACACCGGGGAGCTGTTTTTT. Translation: CASSQVQGGFGNTGELFF. The chain couples TRBV4-3 to TRBJ2-2; D possibly corresponds to TRBD1 (5 bases). CDR3 length: 18 amino acids. Germline V gives CDR1 LGHNA, CDR2 YSLEER. V lost 1 base, J lost 1 base, and 16 bases lay in between.

CDR3 coding DNA: TGTGCCAGCAGTGATATAAGAAAGGGAGGGAATCAGCCCCAGCATTTT. It encodes CASSDIRKGGNQPQHF. The chain uses TRBV2 and TRBJ1-5; D not certain. The CDR3 is made up of 16 amino acids. Per germline, CDR1 SNHLY and CDR2 FYNNEI. Trimming removed 3 bases at V and 4 bases at J, with 16 bases between.

This chain connects TRBV13 to TRBJ2-3, with TRBD1 identical over 7 bases. CDR3 size: 14 residues. Germline CDR1 reads PRHDT; CDR2 reads FYEKMQ (reference sequence). With 5 bases clipped from V and 2 bases from J, the junction kept 4 bases outside the gene matches. CDR3 sequence (DNA): TGTGCCAGCAGCAAGGGACAGAACACAGATACGCAGTATTTT. It encodes CASSKGQNTDTQYF.

This rearrangement joins TRBV2 to TRBJ2-7, with 9 nucleotides matching TRBD2. With V trimmed by 7 bases and J by 3 bases, 4 bases remained unmatched. Germline-derived CDR1 and CDR2 are SNHLY and FYNNEI. The CDR3 is 13 residues long. DNA for the CDR3: TGTGCCAGCACCCGGACTAGCGACTACGAGCAGTACTTC. This sequence encodes CASTRTSDYEQYF.

The chain joins TRBV11-2 to TRBJ2-5, with TRBD2 matching over 7 bases. The CDR3 has 13 residues. Germline loops: CDR1 SGHAT, CDR2 FQNNGV. V shed 5 bases, J shed 9 bases, and the junction held 9 bases outside the gene matches. As DNA, the CDR3 is TGTGCCAGCAGCGACGGGGCCCGGGGGGCCCAGTACTTC. It is translated as CASSDGARGAQYF.

There are a few counts of this clone. The chain joins TRBV19 to TRBJ1-1, with no clear D. Germline assignment: CDR1 LNHDA and CDR2 SQIVND (reference sequence). CDR3 length: 14 residues. V was clipped by 7 bases and J by 4 bases, with 16 bases between them. CDR3 coding DNA: TGTGCCAGTACCGAGGGCCGACGGAGCACTGAAGCTTTCTTT. Translated: CASTEGRRSTEAFF.

The genes are TRBV3-1 (or the pseudogene TRBV3-2) and TRBJ2-3, with D possibly matching TRBD2 (6 bases). The CDR3 length is 15 residues. With 3 bases removed from V and 0 bases from J, the gap between germline ends came to 10 bases. From germline, CDR1 is LGHDT and CDR2 YNNKEL (reference sequence). In nucleotides, the CDR3 is TGTGCCAGCAGCCACTGGCGGGGCAGCACAGATACGCAGTATTTT. Amino acid sequence: CASSHWRGSTDTQYF.

V usage is TRBV29-1 and J usage is TRBJ2-3; TRBD1 might be the D (6 bases). V dropped 3 bases and J dropped 6 bases, with 22 bases sitting between them. Germline lookup yields CDR1 SQVTM and CDR2 ANQGSEA. The CDR3 loop spans 16 amino acids. The CDR3 DNA sequence: TGCAGCGTTGATCTCCGAGGGTACACAGGACAGGATACGCAGTATTTT. Protein sequence: CSVDLRGYTGQDTQYF.

The chain recombines TRBV27 with TRBJ2-7, with TRBD1 matching over 7 bases. CDR1 and CDR2 (germline): MNHEY, SMNVEV (reference sequence). With V trimmed by 7 bases and J by 1 base, 10 bases remained unmatched. This CDR3 is built from 15 residues. CDR3 protein: CASKEAGTVSYEQYF. The CDR3 DNA sequence: TGTGCCAGCAAAGAAGCCGGGACAGTTTCCTACGAGCAGTACTTC.

The chain employs TRBV11-2 and TRBJ2-7; D may be TRBD2 (6 bases). Gene TRBJ2-1 matches the end of the DNA better, so the J call may be wrong. Germline lookup yields CDR1 SGHAT and CDR2 FQNNGV. The CDR3 contains 15 residues. CDR3 sequence reads: CASSFLGGRNNEQFF. DNA of the CDR3: TGTGCCAGCAGCTTCCTTGGGGGGAGGAACAATGAGCAGTTCTTC.

This sequence joins TRBV3-1 (or the pseudogene TRBV3-2) and TRBJ2-5, with TRBD1 matching over 7 bases. The CDR3 consists of 15 residues. V lost 4 bases to trimming and J lost 5 bases; unmatched junction nucleotides: 10. Germline assignment: CDR1 LGHDT and CDR2 YNNKEL (reference sequence). CDR3 amino acids: CASSPTGVGEETQYF. CDR3 DNA: TGTGCCAGCAGCCCAACAGGGGTTGGCGAGGAGACCCAGTACTTC.

The gene calls are TRBV7-9 and TRBJ2-2, with 9 bases aligning to TRBD2. Trimming at V came to 6 bases and at J to 1 base, leaving 12 bases not matched to a gene. The germline gives CDR1 SEHNR, CDR2 FQNEAQ (reference sequence). The CDR3 is 18 residues long. CDR3 bases: TGTGCCAGCAGGCTTCGGTCGGCTAGCGGGGAGAACACCGGGGAGCTGTTTTTT. Protein sequence: CASRLRSASGENTGELFF.